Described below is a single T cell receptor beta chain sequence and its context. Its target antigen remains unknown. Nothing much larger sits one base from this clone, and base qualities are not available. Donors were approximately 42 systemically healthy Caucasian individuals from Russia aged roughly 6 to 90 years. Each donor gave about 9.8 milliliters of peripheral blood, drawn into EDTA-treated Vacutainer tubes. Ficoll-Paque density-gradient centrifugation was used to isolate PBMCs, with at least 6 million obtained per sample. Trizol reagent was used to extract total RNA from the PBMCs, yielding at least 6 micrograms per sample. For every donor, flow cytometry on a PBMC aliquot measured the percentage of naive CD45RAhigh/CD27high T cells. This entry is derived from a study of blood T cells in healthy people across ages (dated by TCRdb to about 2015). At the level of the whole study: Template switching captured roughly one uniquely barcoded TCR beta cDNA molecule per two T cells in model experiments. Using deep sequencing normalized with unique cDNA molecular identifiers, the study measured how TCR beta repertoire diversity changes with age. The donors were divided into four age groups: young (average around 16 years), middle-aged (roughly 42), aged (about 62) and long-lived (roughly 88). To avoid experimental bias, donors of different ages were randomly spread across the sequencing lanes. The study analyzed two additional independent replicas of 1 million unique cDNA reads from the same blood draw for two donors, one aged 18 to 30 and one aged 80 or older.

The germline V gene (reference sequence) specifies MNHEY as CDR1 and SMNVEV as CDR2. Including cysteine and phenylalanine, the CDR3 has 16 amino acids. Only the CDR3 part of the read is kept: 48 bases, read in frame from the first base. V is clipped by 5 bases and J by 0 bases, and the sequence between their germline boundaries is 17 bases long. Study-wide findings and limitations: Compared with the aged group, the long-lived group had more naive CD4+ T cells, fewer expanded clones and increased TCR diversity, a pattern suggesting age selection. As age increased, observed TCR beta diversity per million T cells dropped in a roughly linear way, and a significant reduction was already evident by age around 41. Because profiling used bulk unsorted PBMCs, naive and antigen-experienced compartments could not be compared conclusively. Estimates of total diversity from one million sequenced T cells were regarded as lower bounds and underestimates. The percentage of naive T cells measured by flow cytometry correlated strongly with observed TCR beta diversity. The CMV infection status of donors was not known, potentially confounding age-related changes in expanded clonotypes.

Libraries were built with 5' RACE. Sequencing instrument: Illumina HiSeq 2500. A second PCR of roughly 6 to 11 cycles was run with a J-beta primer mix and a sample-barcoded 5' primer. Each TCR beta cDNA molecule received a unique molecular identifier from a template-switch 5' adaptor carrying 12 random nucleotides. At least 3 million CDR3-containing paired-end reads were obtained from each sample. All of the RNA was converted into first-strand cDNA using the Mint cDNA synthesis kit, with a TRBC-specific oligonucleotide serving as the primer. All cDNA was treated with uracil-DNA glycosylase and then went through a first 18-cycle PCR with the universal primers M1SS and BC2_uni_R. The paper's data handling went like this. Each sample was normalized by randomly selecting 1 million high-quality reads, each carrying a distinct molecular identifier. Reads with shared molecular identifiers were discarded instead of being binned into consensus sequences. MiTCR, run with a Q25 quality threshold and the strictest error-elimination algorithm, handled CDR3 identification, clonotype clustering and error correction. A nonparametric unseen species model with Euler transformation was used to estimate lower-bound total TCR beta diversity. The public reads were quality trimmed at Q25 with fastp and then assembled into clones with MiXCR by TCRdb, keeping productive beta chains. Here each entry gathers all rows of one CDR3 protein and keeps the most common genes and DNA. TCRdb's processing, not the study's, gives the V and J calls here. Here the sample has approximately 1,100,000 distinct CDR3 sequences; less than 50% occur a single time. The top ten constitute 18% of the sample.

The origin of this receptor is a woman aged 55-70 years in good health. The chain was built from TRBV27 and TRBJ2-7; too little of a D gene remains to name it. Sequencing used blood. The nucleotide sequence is TGTGCCAGCAGTCGGTTAATGACATCTAGCTCCTACGAGCAGTACTTC. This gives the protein CASSRLMTSSSYEQYF.